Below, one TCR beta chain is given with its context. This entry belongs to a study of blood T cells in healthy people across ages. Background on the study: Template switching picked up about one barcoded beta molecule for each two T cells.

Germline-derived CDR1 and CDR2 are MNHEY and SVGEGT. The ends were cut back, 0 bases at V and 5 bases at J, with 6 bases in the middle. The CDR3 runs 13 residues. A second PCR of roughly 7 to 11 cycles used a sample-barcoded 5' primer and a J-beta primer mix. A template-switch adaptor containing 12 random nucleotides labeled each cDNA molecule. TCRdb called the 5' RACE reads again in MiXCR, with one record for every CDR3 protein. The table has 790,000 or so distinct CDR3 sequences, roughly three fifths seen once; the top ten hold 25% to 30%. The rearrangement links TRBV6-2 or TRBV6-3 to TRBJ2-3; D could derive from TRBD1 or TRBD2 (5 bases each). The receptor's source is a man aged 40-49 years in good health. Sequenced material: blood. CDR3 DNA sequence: TGTGCCAGCAGTTACTCTGGGGGAGATACGCAGTATTTT. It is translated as CASSYSGGDTQYF.